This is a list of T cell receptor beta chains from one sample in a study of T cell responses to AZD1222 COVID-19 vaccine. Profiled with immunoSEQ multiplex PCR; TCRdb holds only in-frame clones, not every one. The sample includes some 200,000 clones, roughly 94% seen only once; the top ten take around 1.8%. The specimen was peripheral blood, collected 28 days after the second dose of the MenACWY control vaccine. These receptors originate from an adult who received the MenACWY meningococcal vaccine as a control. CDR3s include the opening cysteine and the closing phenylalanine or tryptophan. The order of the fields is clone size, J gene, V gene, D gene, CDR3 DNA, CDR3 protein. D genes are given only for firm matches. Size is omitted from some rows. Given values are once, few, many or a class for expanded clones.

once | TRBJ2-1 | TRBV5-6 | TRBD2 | TGTGCCAGCAGCCTGGGACTAGCGGGATTCGATGAGCAGTTCTTC | CASSLGLAGFDEQFF
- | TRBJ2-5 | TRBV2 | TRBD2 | TGTGCCAGCAGCGCGGGACTAGGAGAGACCCAGTACTTC | CASSAGLGETQYF
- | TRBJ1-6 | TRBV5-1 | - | TGCGCCAGCAGCCCCGGGCCCAATAATTCACCCCTCCACTTT | CASSPGPNNSPLHF
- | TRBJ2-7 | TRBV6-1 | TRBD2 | TGTGCCAGCAGTGGGAGAGGACTAGCGGGTCCCTACGAGCAGTACTTC | CASSGRGLAGPYEQYF
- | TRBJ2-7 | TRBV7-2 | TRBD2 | TGTGCCAGCAGCTTAGGGGTAGCGGGGGGGCCTGGCTACGAGCAGTACTTC | CASSLGVAGGPGYEQYF
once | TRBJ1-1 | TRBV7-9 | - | TGTGCCAGCAGCCCCTGGTCGTTGGGAACTGAAGCTTTCTTT | CASSPWSLGTEAFF
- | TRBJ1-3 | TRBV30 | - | TGTGCCTGGAGTGTCGGGGGAAACACCATATATTTT | CAWSVGGNTIYF
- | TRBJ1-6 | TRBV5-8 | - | TGTGCCAGCAGCTCCCGACAGGCGGGCAATTCACCCCTCCACTTT | CASSSRQAGNSPLHF
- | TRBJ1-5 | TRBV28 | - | TGTGCCAGCAGTTTAATCGAGGGTAACAATCAGCCCCAGCATTTT | CASSLIEGNNQPQHF
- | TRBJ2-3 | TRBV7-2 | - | TGTGCCAGCAGCTTCGTCGCGGGGACCACAGATACGCAGTATTTT | CASSFVAGTTDTQYF
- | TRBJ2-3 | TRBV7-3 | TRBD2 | TGTGCCAGCAGATCCGGGACTAGCGGCCTCGGAGCGCAGTATTTT | CASRSGTSGLGAQYF
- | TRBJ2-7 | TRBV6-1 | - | TGTGCCAGCAGTGACCTATACGAGCAGTACTTC | CASSDLYEQYF
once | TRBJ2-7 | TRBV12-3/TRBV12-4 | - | TGTGCCAGCAGTTTAGACTCGTACGAGCAGTACTTC | CASSLDSYEQYF
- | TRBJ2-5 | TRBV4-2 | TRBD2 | TGTGCCAGCAGCCAAGATAATTCGGGTAGCGGGGGACCAATGTACTTC | CASSQDNSGSGGPMYF
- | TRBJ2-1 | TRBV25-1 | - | TGTGCCAGCGGGTCAGGGACCCGCTCCTACAATGAGCAGTTCTTC | CASGSGTRSYNEQFF
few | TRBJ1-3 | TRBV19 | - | TGTGCCAGCACGACCCCAGTGGGGGGAAACACCATATATTTT | CASTTPVGGNTIYF
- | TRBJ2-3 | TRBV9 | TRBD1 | TGTGCCAGCAGCCCCACAGGGGTGGGCACAGATACGCAGTATTTT | CASSPTGVGTDTQYF
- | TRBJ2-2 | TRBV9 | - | TGTGCCAGCAGCGTAGGTGGCCCTACCGGGGAGCTGTTTTTT | CASSVGGPTGELFF
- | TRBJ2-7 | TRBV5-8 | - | TGTGCCAGCAGCTTTCCAGGGCTCGAGCAGTACTTC | CASSFPGLEQYF
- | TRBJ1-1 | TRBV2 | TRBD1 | TGTGCCAAAGCGGGACAGGAAGCTTTCTTT | CAKAGQEAFF
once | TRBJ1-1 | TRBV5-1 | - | TGCGCCAGCAGCATGACGGTTAACACTGAAGCTTTCTTT | CASSMTVNTEAFF
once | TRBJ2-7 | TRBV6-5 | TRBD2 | TGTGCCAGCAGGGGGGGGATTCCCTACGAGCAGTACTTC | CASRGGIPYEQYF
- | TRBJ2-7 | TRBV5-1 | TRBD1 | TGCGCCAGCAGCCTACGACAGGGTCCTGGGGCTCTCGAGCAGTACTTC | CASSLRQGPGALEQYF
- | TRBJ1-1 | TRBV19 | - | - | CASSIDSGRAEAFF
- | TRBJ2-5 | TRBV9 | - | TGTGCCAGCAGCGTTGGGGGGCCGGGGCAAGAGACCCAGTACTTC | CASSVGGPGQETQYF
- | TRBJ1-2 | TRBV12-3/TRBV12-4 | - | TGTGCCAGCAGACAGACAGATTCCTATGGCTACACCTTC | CASRQTDSYGYTF
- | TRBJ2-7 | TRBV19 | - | TGTGCCAGTAGTATTTCCGGGGAAAACGAGCAGTACTTC | CASSISGENEQYF
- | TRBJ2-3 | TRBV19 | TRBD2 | TGTGCCAGCGCACTAGCGTCTAGATTAAATACGCAGTATTTT | CASALASRLNTQYF
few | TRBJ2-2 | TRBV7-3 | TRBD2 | TGTGCCAGCAGCCCTCTCGGACTAGCGGGGGTACCCGGGGAGCTGTTTTTT | CASSPLGLAGVPGELFF
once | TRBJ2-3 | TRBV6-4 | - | TGTGCCAGCAGTAAGGGTAGCACAGATACGCAGTATTTT | CASSKGSTDTQYF
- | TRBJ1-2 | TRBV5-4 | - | TGTGCCAGCACTACGACGGGGCGCGGTGGCTACACCTTC | CASTTTGRGGYTF
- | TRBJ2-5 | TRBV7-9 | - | TGTGCCAGCAGCTTAGCACTGCCCCCGGAGATGGAGACCCAGTACTTC | CASSLALPPEMETQYF
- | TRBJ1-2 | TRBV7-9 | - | TGTGCCAGCAGCCCAACTGATGGTTTTGTAGATGGCTACACCTTC | CASSPTDGFVDGYTF
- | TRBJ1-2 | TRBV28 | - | TGTGCCAGCAGTCTCGGGACTCCCTATGGCTACACCTTC | CASSLGTPYGYTF
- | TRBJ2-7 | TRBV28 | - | TGTGCCAGCAGTTGGGGCCCGGGAGAGACCTCCTACGAGCAGTACTTC | CASSWGPGETSYEQYF
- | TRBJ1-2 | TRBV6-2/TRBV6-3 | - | TGTGCCAGCAGTTACGGGGGACTGCCCTACACCTTC | CASSYGGLPYTF
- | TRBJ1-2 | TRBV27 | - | TGTGCCAGCAGTTTATTGGGGCAGGAAAATGGCTACACCTTC | CASSLLGQENGYTF
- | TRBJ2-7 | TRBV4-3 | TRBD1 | TGCGCCAGCAGCCAAGCCGGGACAGCGTCCTACGAGCAGTACTTC | CASSQAGTASYEQYF
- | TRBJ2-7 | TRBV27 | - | TGTGCCACCCAGGGCCGGAGCTCCTACGAGCAGTACTTC | CATQGRSSYEQYF
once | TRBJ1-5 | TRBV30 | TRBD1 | TGTGCCTTTAAGGCCGGACAGGGCTATAGCAATCAGCCCCAGCATTTT | CAFKAGQGYSNQPQHF
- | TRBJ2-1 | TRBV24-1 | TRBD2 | TGTGCCACCAGTGACCGACTAGCGGGGGGGCGAGGTGAGCAGTTCTTC | CATSDRLAGGRGEQFF
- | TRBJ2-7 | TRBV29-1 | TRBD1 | TGCAGCGTTGAGGGACAGGGATCCTCCGAGCAGTACTTC | CSVEGQGSSEQYF
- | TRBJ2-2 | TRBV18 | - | TGTGCCAGCTCACCACGGGGGCCTACGAACACCGGGGAGCTGTTTTTT | CASSPRGPTNTGELFF
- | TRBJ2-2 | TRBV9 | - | TGTGCCAGCAGCGTAGTGGGGGCCAACACCGGGGAGCTGTTTTTT | CASSVVGANTGELFF
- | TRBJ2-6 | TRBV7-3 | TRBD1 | TGTGCCAGCAGCCCAGGGGGCTCTGGGGCCAACGTCCTGACTTTC | CASSPGGSGANVLTF
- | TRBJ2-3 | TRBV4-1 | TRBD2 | TGCGCCAGCAGCCAAGGTGGGACTAGCGGTTACACAGATACGCAGTATTTT | CASSQGGTSGYTDTQYF
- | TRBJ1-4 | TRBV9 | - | TGTGCCAGCAGCGAGGAGGGATATAATGAAAAACTGTTTTTT | CASSEEGYNEKLFF
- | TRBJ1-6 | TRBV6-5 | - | TGTGCCAGCGATAGGTCAGAGAATTCACCCCTCCACTTT | CASDRSENSPLHF
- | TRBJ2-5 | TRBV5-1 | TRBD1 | TGCGCCAGCAGCGTGGTTCGGGACAGGGCCCAAGAGACCCAGTACTTC | CASSVVRDRAQETQYF
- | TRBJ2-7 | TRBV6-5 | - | TGTGCCAGCAAAAATAGCCTGTACGAGCAGTACTTC | CASKNSLYEQYF
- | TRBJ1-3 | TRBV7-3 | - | TGTGCCAGCAGCTTTGGGTATGGAAACACCATATATTTT | CASSFGYGNTIYF
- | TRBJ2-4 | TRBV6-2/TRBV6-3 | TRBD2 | TGTGCCAGCAGTTACTCGAGGACTAGCGGCCTTGTGTCTCTAGCCAAAAACATTCAGTACTTC | CASSYSRTSGLVSLAKNIQYF
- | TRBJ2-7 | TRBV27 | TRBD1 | TGTGCCAGCAGTTTAACAGGGGCCCGCGAGCAGTACTTC | CASSLTGAREQYF
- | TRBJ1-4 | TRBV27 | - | TGTGCCAGCAGTTTTTTCAAGACTAATGAAAAACTGTTTTTT | CASSFFKTNEKLFF
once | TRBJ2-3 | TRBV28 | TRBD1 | TGTGCCAGCAGGGAACAGGGGCTCCGGGATACGCAGTATTTT | CASREQGLRDTQYF
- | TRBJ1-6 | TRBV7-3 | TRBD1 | TGTGCCAGCAGTGACGGGACAGCCGATAATTCACCCCTCCACTTT | CASSDGTADNSPLHF
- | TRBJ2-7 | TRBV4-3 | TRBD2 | TGCGCCAGCAGCCAAGATTGGCGGGGGACGCACGTTGGGCAGTACTTC | CASSQDWRGTHVGQYF
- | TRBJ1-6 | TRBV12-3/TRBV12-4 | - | TGTGCCAGCAGTTTAAATCGTTCACCCCTCCACTTT | CASSLNRSPLHF
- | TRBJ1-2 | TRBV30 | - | TGTGCCTGGAGTGTATCGGGCTATGGCTACACCTTC | CAWSVSGYGYTF
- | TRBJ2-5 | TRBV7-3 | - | TGTGCCAGCAGCTTGGGACTGGGAGACCAAGAGACCCAGTACTTC | CASSLGLGDQETQYF